This T cell receptor beta chain was captured in a study of T cell changes during pregnancy in multiple sclerosis. Here immunoSEQ multiplex PCR was the method, and the copy in TCRdb shows in-frame clones only, minus some. This sample carries 70,000 or so clones, 90% to 95% of them seen once, and the ten largest clones take around 0.7%. Sequencing was performed on peripheral blood, taken in the third trimester of pregnancy. This TCR was recovered from a female donor in good health, enrolled as a control in a pregnancy study.

CDR3 loop: CASSGISRGDGYTF. CDR3 in DNA: TGTGCCAGCAGCGGAATCTCCAGGGGGGATGGCTACACCTTC. The chain joins TRBV6-5 to TRBJ1-2; 7 nucleotides line up with TRBD1. This CDR3 region has 14 residues. With V trimmed by 6 bases and J by 6 bases, 10 bases remained unmatched. CDR1 and CDR2 from the germline V gene are MNHEY and SVGAGI.